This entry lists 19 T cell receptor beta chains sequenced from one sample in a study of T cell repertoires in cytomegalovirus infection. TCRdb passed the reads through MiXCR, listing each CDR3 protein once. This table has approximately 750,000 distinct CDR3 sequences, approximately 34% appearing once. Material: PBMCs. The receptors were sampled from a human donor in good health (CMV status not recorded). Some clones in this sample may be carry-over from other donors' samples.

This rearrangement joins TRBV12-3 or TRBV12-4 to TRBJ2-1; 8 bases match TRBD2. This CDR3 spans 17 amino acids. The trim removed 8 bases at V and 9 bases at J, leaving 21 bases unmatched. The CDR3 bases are TGTGCCAGCCAACTGGATGTGGGACTAGTGGGACTAGGTGAGCAGTTCTTC. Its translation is CASQLDVGLVGLGEQFF.

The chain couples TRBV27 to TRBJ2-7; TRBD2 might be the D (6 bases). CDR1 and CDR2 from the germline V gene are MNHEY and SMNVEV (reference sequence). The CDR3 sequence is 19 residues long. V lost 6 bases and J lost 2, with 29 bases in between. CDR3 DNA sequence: TGTGCCAGCAGACATTATCGCGGGGCTGGGGGTGCAGGTCCCTACGAGCAGTACTTC. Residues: CASRHYRGAGGAGPYEQYF.

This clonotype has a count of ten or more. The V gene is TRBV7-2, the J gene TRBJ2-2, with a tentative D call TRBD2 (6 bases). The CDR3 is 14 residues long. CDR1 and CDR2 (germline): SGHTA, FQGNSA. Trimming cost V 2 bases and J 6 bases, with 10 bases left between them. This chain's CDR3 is CASSLRAGPGELFF. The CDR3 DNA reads TGTGCCAGCAGCTTAAGGGCGGGACCCGGGGAGCTGTTTTTT.

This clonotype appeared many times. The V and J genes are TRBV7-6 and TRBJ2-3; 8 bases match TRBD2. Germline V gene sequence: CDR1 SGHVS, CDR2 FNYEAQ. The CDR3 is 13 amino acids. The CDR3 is CASGGGRTDTQYF. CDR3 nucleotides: TGTGCTTCGGGGGGCGGGAGGACAGATACGCAGTATTTT.

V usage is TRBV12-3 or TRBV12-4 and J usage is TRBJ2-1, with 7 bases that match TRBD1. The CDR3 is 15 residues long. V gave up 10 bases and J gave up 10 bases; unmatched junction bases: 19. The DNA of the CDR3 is TGTGCCACCGAGGCTGCGAGGGGGCTAGTGACGGAGCAGTTCTTC. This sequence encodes CATEAARGLVTEQFF.

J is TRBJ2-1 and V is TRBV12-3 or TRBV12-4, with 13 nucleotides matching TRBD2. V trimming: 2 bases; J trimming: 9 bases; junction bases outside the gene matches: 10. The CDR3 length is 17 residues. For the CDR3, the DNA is TGTGCCAGCAGTTTACCCCTCGGACTAGCGGGAGATAGTGAGCAGTTCTTC. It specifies CASSLPLGLAGDSEQFF.

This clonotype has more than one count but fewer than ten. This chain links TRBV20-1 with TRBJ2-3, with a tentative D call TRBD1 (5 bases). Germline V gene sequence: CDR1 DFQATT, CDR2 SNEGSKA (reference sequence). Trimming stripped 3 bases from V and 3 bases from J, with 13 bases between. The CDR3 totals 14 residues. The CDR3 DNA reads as TGCAGTGCTAGTCATGGGCAGGGAACAGATACGCAGTATTTT. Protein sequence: CSASHGQGTDTQYF.

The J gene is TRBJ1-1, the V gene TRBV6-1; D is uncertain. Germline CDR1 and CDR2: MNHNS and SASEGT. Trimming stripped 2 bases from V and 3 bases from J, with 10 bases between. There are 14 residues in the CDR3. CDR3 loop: CASSEWQWDTEAFF. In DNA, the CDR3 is TGTGCCAGCAGTGAATGGCAGTGGGACACTGAAGCTTTCTTT.

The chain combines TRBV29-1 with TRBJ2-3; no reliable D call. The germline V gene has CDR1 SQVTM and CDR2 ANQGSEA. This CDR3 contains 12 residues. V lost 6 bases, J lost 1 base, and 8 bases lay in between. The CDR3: CSVMHGTDTQYF. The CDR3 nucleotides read TGCAGCGTGATGCATGGCACAGATACGCAGTATTTT.

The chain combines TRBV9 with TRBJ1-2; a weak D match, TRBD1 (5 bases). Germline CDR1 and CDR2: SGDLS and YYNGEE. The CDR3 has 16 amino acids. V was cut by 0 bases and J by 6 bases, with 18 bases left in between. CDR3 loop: CASSVGRGRQGNGYTF. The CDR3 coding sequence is TGTGCCAGCAGCGTAGGACGGGGCAGGCAGGGAAATGGCTACACCTTC.

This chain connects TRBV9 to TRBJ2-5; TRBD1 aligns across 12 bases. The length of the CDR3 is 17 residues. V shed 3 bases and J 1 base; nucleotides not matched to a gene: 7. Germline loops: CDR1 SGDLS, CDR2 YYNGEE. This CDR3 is CASSDGTGGGIQETQYF. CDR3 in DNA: TGTGCCAGCAGCGATGGGACAGGGGGCGGAATCCAAGAGACCCAGTACTTC.

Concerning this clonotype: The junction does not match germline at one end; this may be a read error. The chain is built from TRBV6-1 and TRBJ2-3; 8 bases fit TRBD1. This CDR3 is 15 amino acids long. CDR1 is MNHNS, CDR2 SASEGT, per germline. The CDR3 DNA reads TGTGCCAGCAGGGAAGACCGGGACAGGACAGATACGCAGTATTTT. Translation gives CASREDRDRTDTQYF.

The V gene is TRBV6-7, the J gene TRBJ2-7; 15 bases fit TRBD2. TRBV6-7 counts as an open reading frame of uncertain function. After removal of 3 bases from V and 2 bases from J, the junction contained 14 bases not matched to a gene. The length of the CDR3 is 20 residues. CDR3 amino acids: CASSYGGGLAGGPRTYEQYF. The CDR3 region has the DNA TGTGCCAGCAGTTATGGTGGAGGACTAGCGGGAGGGCCGAGGACCTACGAGCAGTACTTC.

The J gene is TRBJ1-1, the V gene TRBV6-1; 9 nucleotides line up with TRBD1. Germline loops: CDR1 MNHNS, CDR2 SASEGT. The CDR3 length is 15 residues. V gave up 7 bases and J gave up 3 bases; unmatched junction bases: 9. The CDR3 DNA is TGTGCCAGCATCGGACAGGGGACCAGGGACACTGAAGCTTTCTTT. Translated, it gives CASIGQGTRDTEAFF.

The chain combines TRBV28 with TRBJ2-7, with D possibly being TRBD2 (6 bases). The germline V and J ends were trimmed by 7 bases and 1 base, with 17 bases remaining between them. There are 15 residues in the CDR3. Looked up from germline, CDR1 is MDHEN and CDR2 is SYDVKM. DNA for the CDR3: TGTGCCAGCACCGTCGGGGGTGTTGAGTCCTACGAGCAGTACTTC. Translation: CASTVGGVESYEQYF.

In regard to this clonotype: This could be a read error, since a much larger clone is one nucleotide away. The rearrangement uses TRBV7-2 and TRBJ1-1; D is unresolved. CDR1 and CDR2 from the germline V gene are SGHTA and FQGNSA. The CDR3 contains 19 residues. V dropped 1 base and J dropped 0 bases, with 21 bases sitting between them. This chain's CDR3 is CASSLVVGVKSIMNTEAFF. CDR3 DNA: TGTGCCAGCAGCTTAGTTGTCGGGGTCAAAAGCATCATGAACACTGAAGCTTTCTTT.

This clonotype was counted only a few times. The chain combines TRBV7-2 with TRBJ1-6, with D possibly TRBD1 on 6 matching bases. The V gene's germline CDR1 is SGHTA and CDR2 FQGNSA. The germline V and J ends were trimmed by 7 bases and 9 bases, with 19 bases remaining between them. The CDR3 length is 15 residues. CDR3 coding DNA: TGTGCCAGCACAGACGAGGGGGGCGGGCTTTCACCCCTCCACTTT. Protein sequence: CASTDEGGGLSPLHF.

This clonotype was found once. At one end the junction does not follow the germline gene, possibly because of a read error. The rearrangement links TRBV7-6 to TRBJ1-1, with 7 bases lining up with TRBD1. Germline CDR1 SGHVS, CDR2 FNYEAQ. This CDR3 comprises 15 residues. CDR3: CASGLVGTANTEAFF. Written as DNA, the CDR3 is TGTGCCAGCGGCTTAGTTGGGACAGCAAACACTGAAGCTTTCTTT.

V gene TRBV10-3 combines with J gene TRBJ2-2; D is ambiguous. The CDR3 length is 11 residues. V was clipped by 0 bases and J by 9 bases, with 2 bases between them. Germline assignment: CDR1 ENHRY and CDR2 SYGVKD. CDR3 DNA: TGTGCCATCAGTGAGTCATGGGAGCTGTTTTTT. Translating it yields CAISESWELFF.